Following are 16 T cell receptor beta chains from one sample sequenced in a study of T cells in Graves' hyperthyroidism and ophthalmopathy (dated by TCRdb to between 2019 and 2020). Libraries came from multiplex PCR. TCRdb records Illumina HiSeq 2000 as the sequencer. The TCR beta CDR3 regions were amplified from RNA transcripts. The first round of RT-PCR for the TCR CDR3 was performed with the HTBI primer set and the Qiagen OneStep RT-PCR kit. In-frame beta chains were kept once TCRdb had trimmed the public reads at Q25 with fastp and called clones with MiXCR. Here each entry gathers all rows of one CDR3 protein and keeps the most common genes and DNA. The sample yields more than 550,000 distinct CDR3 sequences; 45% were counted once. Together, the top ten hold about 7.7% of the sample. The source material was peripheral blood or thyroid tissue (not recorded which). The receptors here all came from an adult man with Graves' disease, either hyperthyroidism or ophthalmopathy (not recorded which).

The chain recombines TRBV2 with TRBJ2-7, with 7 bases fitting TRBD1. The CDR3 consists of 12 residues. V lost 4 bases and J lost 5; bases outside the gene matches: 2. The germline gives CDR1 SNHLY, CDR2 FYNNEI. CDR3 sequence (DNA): TGTGCCAGCAGTGCGACAGGGCACGAGCAGTACTTC. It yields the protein CASSATGHEQYF.

The DNA of the CDR3 is TGCAGTGCTGGAGGGGGGGCGAAGAGGGGGGTCACTGAAGCTTTCTTT. Protein: CSAGGGAKRGVTEAFF. The chain employs TRBV20-1 and TRBJ1-1; TRBD1 is a possible D gene (6 bases). The CDR3 sequence is 16 residues long. Trimming pared 5 bases from V and 4 bases from J, leaving 23 bases between. Germline V CDR1 and CDR2: DFQATT, SNEGSKA (reference sequence).

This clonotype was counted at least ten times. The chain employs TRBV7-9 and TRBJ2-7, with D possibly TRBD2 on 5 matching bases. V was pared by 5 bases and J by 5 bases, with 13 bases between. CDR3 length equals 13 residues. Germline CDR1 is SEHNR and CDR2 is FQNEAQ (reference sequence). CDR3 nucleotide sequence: TGTGCCAGCAGCATCGACCGGGGTGACGAGCAGTACTTC. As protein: CASSIDRGDEQYF.

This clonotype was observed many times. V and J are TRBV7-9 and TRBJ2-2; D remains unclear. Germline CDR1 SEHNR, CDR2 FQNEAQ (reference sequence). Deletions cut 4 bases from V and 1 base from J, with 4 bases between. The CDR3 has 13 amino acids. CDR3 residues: CASSYGNTGELFF. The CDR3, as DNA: TGTGCCAGCAGCTACGGGAACACCGGGGAGCTGTTTTTT.

CDR3 residues: CASKGRGTTYEQYF. CDR3 DNA sequence: TGTGCCAGCAAAGGACGGGGGACGACCTACGAGCAGTACTTC. The rearrangement uses TRBV2 and TRBJ2-7, with a tentative D call TRBD2 (6 bases). Germline assignment: CDR1 SNHLY and CDR2 FYNNEI. V lost 7 bases to trimming and J lost 2 bases, with 15 bases between them. This CDR3 is 14 amino acids long.

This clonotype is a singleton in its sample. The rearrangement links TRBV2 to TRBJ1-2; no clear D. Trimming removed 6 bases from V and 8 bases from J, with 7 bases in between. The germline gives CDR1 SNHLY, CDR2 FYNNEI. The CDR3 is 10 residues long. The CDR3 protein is CASRDRGYTF. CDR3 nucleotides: TGTGCCAGCAGAGATAGGGGCTACACCTTC. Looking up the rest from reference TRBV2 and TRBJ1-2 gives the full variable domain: EPEVTQTPSHQVTQMGQEVILRCVPISNHLYFYWYRQILGQKVEFLVSFYNNEISEKSEIFDDQFSVERPDGSNFTLKIRSTKLEDSAMYFCASRDRGYTFGSGTRLTVV.

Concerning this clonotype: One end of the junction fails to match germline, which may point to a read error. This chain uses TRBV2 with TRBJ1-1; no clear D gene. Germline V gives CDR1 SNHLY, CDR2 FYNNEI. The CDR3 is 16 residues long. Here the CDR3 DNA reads TGTACCAGCATGCCCGGTTCGTATAGTGGAAACATTGAAGCTTTCTTT. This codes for CTSMPGSYSGNIEAFF.

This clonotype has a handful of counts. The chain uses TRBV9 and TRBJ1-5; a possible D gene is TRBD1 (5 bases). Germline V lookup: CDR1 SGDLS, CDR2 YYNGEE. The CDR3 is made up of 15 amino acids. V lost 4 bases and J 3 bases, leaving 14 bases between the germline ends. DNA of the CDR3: TGTGCCAGCAGCCCCCTTGGGGGGGTCAATCAGCCCCAGCATTTT. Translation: CASSPLGGVNQPQHF.

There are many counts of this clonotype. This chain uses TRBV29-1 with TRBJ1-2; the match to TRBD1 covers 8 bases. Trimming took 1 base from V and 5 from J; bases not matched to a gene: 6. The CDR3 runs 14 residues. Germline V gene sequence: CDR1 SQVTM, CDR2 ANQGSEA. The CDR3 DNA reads TGCAGCGTTGAAGGGACAGGGAGATCATATGGCTACACCTTC. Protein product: CSVEGTGRSYGYTF.

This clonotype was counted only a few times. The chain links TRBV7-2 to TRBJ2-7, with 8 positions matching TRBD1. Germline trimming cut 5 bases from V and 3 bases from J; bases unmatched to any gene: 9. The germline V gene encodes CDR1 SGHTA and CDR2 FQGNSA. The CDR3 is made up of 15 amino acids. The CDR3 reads CASSQDGDRGYEQYF. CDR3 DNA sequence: TGTGCCAGCAGCCAAGATGGCGACAGGGGCTACGAGCAGTACTTC.

In DNA, the CDR3 is TGTGCCAGCAGTTACTCGACTAGCGGGAGTTCCGGGGAGCTGTTTTTT. Its protein product is CASSYSTSGSSGELFF. The gene calls are TRBV6-5 and TRBJ2-2, with TRBD2 matching over 12 bases. V was clipped by 0 bases and J by 6 bases; unmatched bases: 2. The CDR3 runs to 16 residues. Germline V gene sequence: CDR1 MNHEY, CDR2 SVGAGI.

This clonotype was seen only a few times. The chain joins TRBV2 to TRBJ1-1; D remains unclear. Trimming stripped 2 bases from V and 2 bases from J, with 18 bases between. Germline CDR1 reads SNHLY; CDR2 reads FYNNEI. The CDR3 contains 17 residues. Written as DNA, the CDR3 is TGTGCCAGCAGTGAATACCGCCAGGCGACGGAAAACACTGAAGCTTTCTTT. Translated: CASSEYRQATENTEAFF.

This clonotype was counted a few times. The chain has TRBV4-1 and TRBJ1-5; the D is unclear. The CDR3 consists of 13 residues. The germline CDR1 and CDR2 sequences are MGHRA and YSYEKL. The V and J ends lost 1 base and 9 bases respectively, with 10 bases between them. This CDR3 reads CASSQGISRPQHF. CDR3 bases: TGCGCCAGCAGCCAAGGTATTAGTCGGCCCCAGCATTTT.

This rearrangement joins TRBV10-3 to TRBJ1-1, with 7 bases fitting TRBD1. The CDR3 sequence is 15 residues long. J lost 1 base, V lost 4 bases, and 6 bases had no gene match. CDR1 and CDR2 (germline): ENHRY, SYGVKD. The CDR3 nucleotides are TGTGCCATCAGTGCTCGACAGGGAAAGAACACTGAAGCTTTCTTT. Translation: CAISARQGKNTEAFF.

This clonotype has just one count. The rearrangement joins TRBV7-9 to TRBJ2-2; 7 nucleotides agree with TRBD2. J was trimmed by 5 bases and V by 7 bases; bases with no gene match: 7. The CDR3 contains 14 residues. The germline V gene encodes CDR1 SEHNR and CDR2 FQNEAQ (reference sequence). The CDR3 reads CASTLLGGTGELFF. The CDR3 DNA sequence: TGTGCCAGCACCCTCCTGGGAGGGACCGGGGAGCTGTTTTTT.

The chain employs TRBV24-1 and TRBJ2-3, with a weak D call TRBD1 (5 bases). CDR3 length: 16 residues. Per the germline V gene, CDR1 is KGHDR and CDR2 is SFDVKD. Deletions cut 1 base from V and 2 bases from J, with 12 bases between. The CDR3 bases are TGTGCCACCAGTGATTTACGCGACAGCAACACAGATACGCAGTATTTT. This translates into CATSDLRDSNTDTQYF.